These 4 T cell receptor beta chains were sequenced from one sample in a study of radiation and T cells in renal cell carcinoma. Only in-frame clones appear in the TCRdb table, and some are missing; sequencing was by immunoSEQ multiplex PCR. Of around 64,000 clones detected, about 83% appear once; the ten largest clones hold approximately 6.8%. The time point here: blood 4 weeks post-SBRT, at nephrectomy. Described treatment: 15 Gy SBRT to primary tumor, nephrectomy 4 weeks later. Sequencing was performed on blood, taken from a patient whose treatment included radiotherapy and nephrectomy. These receptors came from a man aged 60 to 69 with renal cell carcinoma.

The CDR3 DNA reads TGTGCCAGCAGCGCCCAAAGGGCCACTGAAGCTTTCTTT. This gives the protein CASSAQRATEAFF. The chain employs TRBV9 and TRBJ1-1; D is unresolved. V was cut by 3 bases and J by 4 bases, with 10 bases left in between. Germline V gene sequence: CDR1 SGDLS, CDR2 YYNGEE. The CDR3 runs to 13 residues.

The chain is built from TRBV4-1 and TRBJ2-5; 9 bases align to TRBD1. The better agreement between TRBJ2-7 and the DNA end casts doubt on the J call. Germline CDR1 MGHRA, CDR2 YSYEKL. CDR3 size: 17 residues. The CDR3 sequence is CASSLGDPGTGFLEQYF. The CDR3 region has the DNA TGCGCCAGCAGCCTAGGGGACCCCGGGACAGGGTTTCTCGAGCAGTACTTC.

This clone was seen more than once but under ten times. CDR3 protein: CASSFNEAGDGYGYTF. The CDR3 nucleotides are TGCGCCAGCAGCTTCAACGAGGCAGGGGATGGCTATGGCTACACCTTC. This rearrangement joins TRBV5-1 to TRBJ1-2, with D possibly TRBD1 on 6 matching bases. This CDR3 region has 16 residues. From germline, CDR1 is SGHRS and CDR2 YFSETQ. Trimming left V 2 bases short and J 4 bases short, with 18 bases between.

In its sample, this clone was seen a few times. The chain is built from TRBV7-9 and TRBJ1-2; no firm D call. The CDR3 contains 14 residues. The V gene's germline CDR1 is SEHNR and CDR2 FQNEAQ (reference sequence). V was shortened by 5 bases and J by 4 bases, with 14 bases between the two germline ends. The CDR3 loop is CASSKTVTVYGYTF. CDR3 DNA: TGTGCCAGCAGCAAAACCGTTACCGTCTATGGCTACACCTTC.